A single sample is the source of the 9 T cell receptor beta chains below, sequenced in a study of blood T cell repertoires in COVID-19. Produced via immunoSEQ multiplex PCR; TCRdb's table is partial and in-frame only. Of 35,000 to 55,000 clones listed, 85% to 90% are singletons. The sequencing sample was made of peripheral blood. These TCRs come from a human donor in a cohort sampled during active COVID-19.

The rearrangement uses TRBV15 and TRBJ2-5, with TRBD1 matching 7 bases. The CDR3 spans 17 residues. The trim removed 0 bases at V and 6 bases at J, leaving 13 bases unmatched. The germline V gene encodes CDR1 LNHNV and CDR2 YYDKDF (reference sequence). CDR3 protein: CATSRDRGQAELKTQYF. The DNA for the CDR3 is TGTGCCACCAGCAGAGATCGAGGACAGGCCGAATTGAAGACCCAGTACTTC.

The V call is TRBV10-3, the J call TRBJ2-1; TRBD2 agrees at 7 bases. The ends lost 4 bases at V and 3 bases at J; junction bases unmatched: 6. Germline V gene data show CDR1 as ENHRY and CDR2 as SYGVKD. The CDR3 is made up of 15 amino acids. DNA of the CDR3: TGTGCCATCAGTGGTCGGCTAGCGGACTACAATGAGCAGTTCTTC. Protein product: CAISGRLADYNEQFF.

The table lists this clone with a count of one. The rearrangement links TRBV15 to TRBJ2-1; 8 positions agree with TRBD2. Germline V lookup: CDR1 LNHNV, CDR2 YYDKDF (reference sequence). J gave up 8 bases and V 1 base, and 4 bases lay outside the gene matches. The CDR3 covers 14 residues. The CDR3 reads CATSRAGGPYEQFF. The CDR3 coding sequence is TGTGCCACCAGCAGAGCGGGAGGGCCATATGAGCAGTTCTTC.

The chain carries TRBV19 and TRBJ2-2; no reliable D call. Trimming stripped 3 bases from V and 2 bases from J, with 16 bases between. Germline assignment: CDR1 LNHDA and CDR2 SQIVND (reference sequence). The CDR3 is made up of 17 amino acids. CDR3 nucleotides: TGTGCCAGTAGTATCCTCATTACTGACTCCAACACCGGGGAGCTGTTTTTT. Its protein is CASSILITDSNTGELFF.

V usage is TRBV10-3 and J usage is TRBJ2-5, with D perhaps matching TRBD1 (5 bases). Germline CDR1 reads ENHRY; CDR2 reads SYGVKD. V lost 3 bases and J 4 bases, leaving 12 bases between the germline ends. The CDR3 runs 14 residues. CDR3 coding DNA: TGTGCCATCAGTGACTTAGGGGCAGGAGAGACCCAGTACTTC. Its translation: CAISDLGAGETQYF.

J is TRBJ1-2 and V is TRBV28, with D uncertain. Trimming cost V 8 bases and J 3 bases, with 10 bases left between them. Germline loops: CDR1 MDHEN, CDR2 SYDVKM. This CDR3 contains 12 residues. CDR3 in DNA: TGTGCCAGCCTCTGGGGAGACTATGGCTACACCTTC. Protein product: CASLWGDYGYTF.

This chain uses TRBV2 with TRBJ2-1; 12 bases agree with TRBD2. CDR1 is SNHLY and CDR2 is FYNNEI in the germline V gene. The J segment lost 7 bases and the V segment lost 8 bases, leaving 9 bases of the junction unmatched. This CDR3 has 15 amino acids. CDR3 region: CASRVRTSGTNEQFF. The CDR3 region has the DNA TGTGCCAGCCGGGTCCGGACTAGCGGGACGAATGAGCAGTTCTTC.

The V and J genes are TRBV7-9 and TRBJ2-5, with 11 nucleotides matching TRBD2. V lost 4 bases and J lost 4; bases outside the gene matches: 8. CDR1 is SEHNR, CDR2 FQNEAQ, per germline (reference sequence). The CDR3 has 16 amino acids. The CDR3 DNA reads TGTGCCAGCAGCTCGTGGGAGCTAGCGGGAGGAGAGACCCAGTACTTC. It translates to CASSSWELAGGETQYF.

This chain uses TRBV7-6 with TRBJ2-7; the D gene is possibly TRBD1 (5 bases). Trimming cost V 3 bases and J 0 bases, with 9 bases left between them. The length of the CDR3 is 14 residues. Germline assignment: CDR1 SGHVS and CDR2 FNYEAQ. The CDR3 spells CASSFLTDSYEQYF. For the CDR3, the DNA is TGTGCCAGCAGCTTCTTGACAGACTCCTACGAGCAGTACTTC.